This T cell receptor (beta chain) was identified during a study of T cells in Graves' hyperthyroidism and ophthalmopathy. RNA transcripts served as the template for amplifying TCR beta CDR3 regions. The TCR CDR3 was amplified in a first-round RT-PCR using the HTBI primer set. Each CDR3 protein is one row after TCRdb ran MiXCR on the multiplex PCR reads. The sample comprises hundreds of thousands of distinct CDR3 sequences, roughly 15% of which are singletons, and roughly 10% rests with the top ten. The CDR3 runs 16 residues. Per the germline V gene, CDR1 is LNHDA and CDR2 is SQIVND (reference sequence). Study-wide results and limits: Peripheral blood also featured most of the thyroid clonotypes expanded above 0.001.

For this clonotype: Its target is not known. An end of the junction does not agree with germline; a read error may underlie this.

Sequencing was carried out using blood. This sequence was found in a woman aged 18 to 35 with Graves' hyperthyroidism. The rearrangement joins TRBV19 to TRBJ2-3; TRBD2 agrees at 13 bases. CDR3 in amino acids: CASSTRTSGSGDTQYF. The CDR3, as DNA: TGTGCCAGCAGTACCCGGACTAGCGGGAGTGGGGATACGCAGTATTTT.